The rows below give T cell receptor beta chains drawn from one sample of a study of cytotoxic CD8 clonotypes in ibrutinib-treated CLL. The protocol was immunoSEQ multiplex PCR, while the TCRdb copy is restricted to in-frame clones and leaves out a portion. The top ten hold roughly 7% of the sample, which has more than 300,000 clones, almost 80% seen once. The sample was PBMCs, taken before ibrutinib treatment. The receptors come from a human donor with chronic lymphocytic leukemia. Each CDR3 is given with its conserved first and last residue. D genes are given only for firm matches.

J gene: TRBJ2-1
V gene: TRBV5-8
D gene: TRBD2
CDR3 protein: CASSPASGGEQFF

J gene: TRBJ2-7
V gene: TRBV7-2
D gene: TRBD2
CDR3 protein: CASSLSSRTSGKGTLEQYF

J gene: TRBJ2-7
V gene: TRBV4-1
D gene: TRBD2
CDR3 protein: CASSQLTSGRVYEQYF

J gene: TRBJ2-1
V gene: TRBV14
D gene: TRBD1
CDR3 protein: CASSQGAGGFYNEQFF

J gene: TRBJ2-1
V gene: TRBV9
D gene: -
CDR3 protein: CASSPGEGDYNEQFF

J gene: TRBJ2-1
V gene: TRBV25-1
D gene: TRBD2
CDR3 protein: CASSDVAGEKNEQFF

J gene: TRBJ2-5
V gene: TRBV5-1
D gene: TRBD2
CDR3 protein: CASSVGLAGGETQYF

J gene: TRBJ2-1
V gene: TRBV19
D gene: TRBD2
CDR3 protein: CASSIIRPGLAFYNEQFF

J gene: TRBJ2-1
V gene: TRBV7-2
D gene: TRBD2
CDR3 protein: CASSLLYGTSGSDEQFF

J gene: TRBJ2-1
V gene: TRBV7-3
D gene: -
CDR3 protein: CASSSRGGPGSYNEQFF

J gene: TRBJ2-7
V gene: TRBV4-2
D gene: TRBD2
CDR3 protein: CASSQLAGSSYEQYF

J gene: TRBJ2-3
V gene: TRBV27
D gene: -
CDR3 protein: CASSLWGGRTDTQYF

J gene: TRBJ2-7
V gene: TRBV13
D gene: TRBD1
CDR3 protein: CASSLTGDSPYEQYF

J gene: TRBJ1-1
V gene: TRBV7-9
D gene: -
CDR3 protein: CASSLVGGSAFF

J gene: TRBJ1-1
V gene: TRBV30
D gene: -
CDR3 protein: CAWSRLVEGAFF

J gene: TRBJ1-2
V gene: TRBV6-1
D gene: TRBD1
CDR3 protein: CASRTGTVYGYTF

J gene: TRBJ2-7
V gene: TRBV10-3
D gene: -
CDR3 protein: CATKKFGVSYEQYF

J gene: TRBJ2-2
V gene: TRBV4-1
D gene: -
CDR3 protein: CASGGPFSTGELFF

J gene: TRBJ1-2
V gene: TRBV19
D gene: -
CDR3 protein: CASSLSNNYGYTF

J gene: TRBJ1-1
V gene: TRBV30
D gene: -
CDR3 protein: CAWTRNSGTEAFF

J gene: TRBJ2-7
V gene: TRBV28
D gene: -
CDR3 protein: CASSSLVREQYF

J gene: TRBJ2-5
V gene: TRBV27
D gene: TRBD2
CDR3 protein: CASSLAGLKETQYF

J gene: TRBJ2-2
V gene: TRBV28
D gene: TRBD2
CDR3 protein: CASSHQQGLAGSTGELFF

J gene: TRBJ2-5
V gene: TRBV7-8
D gene: -
CDR3 protein: CASSPAVSTRETQYF

J gene: TRBJ2-7
V gene: TRBV7-6
D gene: TRBD2
CDR3 protein: CASSLATSGEQYF

J gene: TRBJ2-7
V gene: TRBV7-6
D gene: TRBD2
CDR3 protein: CASSDDGLASSYEQYF

J gene: TRBJ2-1
V gene: TRBV11-3
D gene: TRBD2
CDR3 protein: CASSLALAGSWHEQFF